This T cell receptor beta chain was sequenced in a study of memory CD4+ T cells and cytomegalovirus serostatus. Across the whole study: This sample comes from healthy Belgian adults, eight to ten CMV seropositive, under 25 seronegative.

The length of the CDR3 is 15 residues. Germline CDR1 and CDR2: MNHNY and SVGAGI (reference sequence). Trimming left V 8 bases short and J 3 bases short, with 18 bases between. Libraries were prepared by immunoSEQ multiplex PCR; TCRdb keeps only in-frame clonotypes and omits some of them. The profile covers about 50,000 clones, with around 80% appearing a single time and roughly 0.71% taken by the ten largest. Single viable CD3+CD4+CD8-CD45RO+ cells were sorted as the memory CD4+ T cells. Sequenced input: memory CD4+ T cells from blood. This receptor was identified in an adult in good health and CMV-seronegative. The gene calls are TRBV6-6 and TRBJ2-3; D is unclear. This CDR3 is CASGSRGMGTDTQYF. DNA of the CDR3: TGTGCCAGCGGTAGTCGTGGGATGGGTACAGATACGCAGTATTTT.